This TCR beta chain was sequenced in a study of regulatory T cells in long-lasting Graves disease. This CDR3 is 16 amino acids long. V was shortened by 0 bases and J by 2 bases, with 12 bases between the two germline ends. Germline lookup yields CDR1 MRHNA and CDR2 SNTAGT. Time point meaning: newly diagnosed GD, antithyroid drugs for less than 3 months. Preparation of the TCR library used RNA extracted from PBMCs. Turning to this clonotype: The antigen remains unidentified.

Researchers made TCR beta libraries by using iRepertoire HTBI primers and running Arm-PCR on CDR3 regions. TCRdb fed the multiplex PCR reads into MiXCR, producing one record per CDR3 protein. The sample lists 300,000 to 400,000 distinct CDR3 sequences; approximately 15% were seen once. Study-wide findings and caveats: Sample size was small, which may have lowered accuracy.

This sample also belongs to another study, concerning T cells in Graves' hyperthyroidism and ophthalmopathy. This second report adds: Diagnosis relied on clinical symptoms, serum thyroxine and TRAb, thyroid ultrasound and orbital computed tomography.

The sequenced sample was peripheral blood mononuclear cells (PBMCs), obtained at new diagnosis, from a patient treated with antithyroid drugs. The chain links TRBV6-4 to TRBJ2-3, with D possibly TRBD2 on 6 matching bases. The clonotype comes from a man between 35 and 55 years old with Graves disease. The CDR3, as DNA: TGTGCCAGCAGTGACTCAGGCGGGATTAACACAGATACGCAGTATTTT. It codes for CASSDSGGINTDTQYF.